A single sample gave rise to the 25 T cell receptor beta chains below, sequenced in a study of beta chain features in type 1 diabetes. General study results and limits: Shorter TCRB CDR3s, moderately but significantly so, were found in Type 1 diabetes patients in all four CD4+ subsets.

Antigen specificity for these receptors is unknown. The investigators reverse transcribed all of the isolated RNA, so they sequenced expressed TCRB transcripts. Only in-frame clones appear in the TCRdb table, and some are missing; sequencing was by immunoSEQ multiplex PCR. The data show about 710,000 clones, 11% to 15% seen once. Sequencing used naive CD4+ T cells from blood. All receptors derive from a man younger than 35 with type 1 diabetes.

This clone has a count of ten or more. The junction does not match germline at one end; this may be a read error. Other DNA sequences of this sample code for an identical CDR3. The genes are TRBV7-9 and TRBJ1-1, with D unresolved. This CDR3 has 11 residues. CDR1 is SEHNR, CDR2 FQNEAQ, per germline (reference sequence). The CDR3 spells CASSLVTEAFF. CDR3 sequence (DNA): TGTGCCAGCAGTTTAGTTACTGAAGCTTTCTTT.

The rearrangement uses TRBV7-9 and TRBJ1-5; D might be TRBD1 (5 bases). The V end lost 5 bases, the J end lost 3 bases, and 14 bases lay between the germline ends. Germline V gives CDR1 SEHNR, CDR2 FQNEAQ (reference sequence). CDR3 size: 15 residues. In DNA, the CDR3 is TGTGCCAGCAGCGCCCGGGACGGACTCAATCAGCCCCAGCATTTT. Translation gives CASSARDGLNQPQHF.

This chain uses TRBV27 with TRBJ2-2, with 7 bases lining up with TRBD1. The length of the CDR3 is 16 residues. V gave up 5 bases and J gave up 0 bases; unmatched junction bases: 6. The germline CDR1 and CDR2 sequences are MNHEY and SMNVEV (reference sequence). CDR3 protein: CASSPRGPANTGELFF. DNA of the CDR3: TGTGCCAGCAGTCCGAGGGGGCCAGCGAACACCGGGGAGCTGTTTTTT.

This clone was observed a few times. J is TRBJ2-3 and V is TRBV2; D not certain. Between the trimmed V and J ends, which lost 2 bases and 4 bases, there was a span of 7 bases. The germline gives CDR1 SNHLY, CDR2 FYNNEI. CDR3 length: 13 amino acids. The CDR3 DNA is TGTGCCAGCAGTGAAACCCCCCCAGATACGCAGTATTTT. Its translation: CASSETPPDTQYF.

J is TRBJ2-4 and V is TRBV7-2, with 10 bases matching TRBD1. The CDR3 is made up of 12 amino acids. Germline assignment: CDR1 SGHTA and CDR2 FQGNSA. After removal of 1 base from V and 13 bases from J, the junction contained 1 base not matched to a gene. CDR3 nucleotides: TGTGCCAGCAGCTTAGGGGACAGGGGCCAGTACTTC. Translated: CASSLGDRGQYF.

A few counts support this clone. The V call is TRBV7-3, the J call TRBJ1-2; the match to TRBD1 covers 8 bases. The ends lost 5 bases at V and 3 bases at J; junction bases unmatched: 11. The germline V gene encodes CDR1 SGHTA and CDR2 FQGTGA. The CDR3 is 16 amino acids. The CDR3 sequence is CASSPGLRGRDYGYTF. CDR3 in DNA: TGTGCCAGCAGCCCCGGACTCAGGGGGCGCGACTATGGCTACACCTTC.

V and J are TRBV7-2 and TRBJ2-1; unclear D gene. The CDR3 runs 11 residues. Trimming took off 5 bases at V and 8 bases at J, with 7 bases between the two ends. From germline, CDR1 is SGHTA and CDR2 FQGNSA. For the CDR3, the DNA is TGTGCCAGCAGCGTGTACGATGAGCAGTTCTTC. As protein: CASSVYDEQFF. The full variable domain, rest sourced from reference TRBV7-2 and TRBJ2-1, is GAGVSQSPSNKVTEKGKDVELRCDPISGHTALYWYRQSLGQGLEFLIYFQGNSAPDKSGLPSDRFSAERTGGSVSTLTIQRTQQEDSAVYLCASSVYDEQFFGPGTRLTVL.

This clone showed up just a few times. The rearrangement uses TRBV19 and TRBJ2-5, with TRBD1 matching over 7 bases. The CDR3 runs 15 residues. Germline V gene sequence: CDR1 LNHDA, CDR2 SQIVND (reference sequence). Losses at the gene ends were 5 bases for V and 5 bases for J; bases not matched to a gene: 11. CDR3 nucleotide sequence: TGTGCCAGTAGTGAGCGACAGGGCGCAGGGGAGACCCAGTACTTC. It is translated as CASSERQGAGETQYF.

This sequence joins TRBV9 and TRBJ2-1, with 14 positions matching TRBD2. CDR3 length equals 18 residues. V was clipped by 3 bases and J by 2 bases; unmatched bases: 7. Per germline, CDR1 SGDLS and CDR2 YYNGEE. The CDR3 protein is CASSAGTSGGSPYNEQFF. The CDR3 nucleotides read TGTGCCAGCAGCGCAGGGACTAGCGGGGGTAGCCCCTACAATGAGCAGTTCTTC.

The rearrangement uses TRBV29-1 and TRBJ1-3; 7 bases line up with TRBD1. CDR1 and CDR2 from the germline V gene are SQVTM and ANQGSEA. This CDR3 comprises 12 residues. J gave up 8 bases and V 7 bases, and 8 bases lay outside the gene matches. The CDR3: CSAHRGVDTIYF. The CDR3 coding sequence is TGCAGCGCTCACAGGGGTGTGGACACCATATATTTT.

This clone was detected only a few times. The rearrangement joins TRBV29-1 to TRBJ2-7; weak D call: TRBD2 (5 bases). The CDR3 extends over 14 amino acids. V dropped 6 bases and J dropped 2 bases, with 17 bases sitting between them. Germline V CDR1 and CDR2: SQVTM, ANQGSEA. The CDR3 sequence is CSVSRRAGTYEQYF. The CDR3 DNA sequence: TGCAGCGTATCCCGTCGAGCCGGGACCTACGAGCAGTACTTC.

The table lists this clone with a few counts. In the same sample, other DNA sequences code for this CDR3. The V and J genes are TRBV6-5 and TRBJ2-7; a possible D gene is TRBD1 (6 bases). From germline, CDR1 is MNHEY and CDR2 SVGAGI. V was cut by 6 bases and J by 2 bases, with 11 bases left in between. The CDR3 has 13 residues. The CDR3 region is CASSRTATYEQYF. The CDR3 DNA is TGTGCCAGCAGCCGGACAGCCACCTACGAGCAGTACTTC.

This clone has a handful of counts. This chain connects TRBV5-6 to TRBJ2-2, with D unclear. CDR3 size: 13 residues. The germline gives CDR1 SGHDT, CDR2 YYEEEE. V lost 4 bases, J lost 5 bases, and 9 bases lay in between. CDR3 protein: CASSLRYTGELFF. CDR3 in DNA: TGTGCCAGCAGCCTCCGGTATACCGGGGAGCTGTTTTTT.

The rearrangement uses TRBV27 and TRBJ2-7; 13 bases line up with TRBD2. Trimming at V came to 3 bases and at J to 3 bases, leaving 5 bases not matched to a gene. Germline V gene sequence: CDR1 MNHEY, CDR2 SMNVEV (reference sequence). The CDR3 covers 16 residues. CDR3 in DNA: TGTGCCAGCAGTTTCGGACTAGCGGGAGTCATCTACGAGCAGTACTTC. Protein sequence: CASSFGLAGVIYEQYF.

V usage is TRBV7-2 and J usage is TRBJ1-2; no clear D gene. The germline gives CDR1 SGHTA, CDR2 FQGNSA. Trimming cost V 3 bases and J 4 bases, with 9 bases left between them. The CDR3 is 13 residues long. DNA for the CDR3: TGTGCCAGCAGCTTCTCTGAGTCCTATGGCTACACCTTC. It codes for CASSFSESYGYTF.

V and J are TRBV6-5 and TRBJ2-1; D unresolved. This CDR3 is built from 14 residues. Germline lookup yields CDR1 MNHEY and CDR2 SVGAGI. V was cut by 0 bases and J by 9 bases, with 12 bases left in between. Written as DNA, the CDR3 is TGTGCCAGCAGTTACTCTAAATCAGCGAGTGAGCAGTTCTTC. Its protein product is CASSYSKSASEQFF.

This clone was observed a handful of times. The genes are TRBV9 and TRBJ2-5; D gene ambiguous. This CDR3 is built from 10 residues. Trimming cost V 8 bases and J 3 bases, with 5 bases left between them. Germline V gene data show CDR1 as SGDLS and CDR2 as YYNGEE. CDR3 residues: CARFEETQYF. The CDR3 coding sequence is TGTGCCAGATTTGAAGAGACCCAGTACTTC.

This clone turned up a few times. The V call is TRBV7-3, the J call TRBJ2-7; 7 bases agree with TRBD1. The V gene end was trimmed by 4 bases and the J gene end by 6 bases; junction bases not matched to a gene: 12. In germline, CDR1 is SGHTA, CDR2 FQGTGA. The CDR3 spans 15 residues. The CDR3 sequence: CASSSRPDRAAEQYF. The CDR3, as DNA: TGTGCCAGCAGCTCGAGGCCAGACAGGGCGGCCGAGCAGTACTTC.

This rearrangement joins TRBV4-1 to TRBJ2-3, with 8 bases that match TRBD2. After removal of 0 bases from V and 5 bases from J, the junction contained 16 bases not matched to a gene. The germline gives CDR1 MGHRA, CDR2 YSYEKL. The CDR3 extends over 19 amino acids. DNA for the CDR3: TGCGCCAGCAGCCAAGATATCACGACTCCAGCGGGAGAGATAGATACGCAGTATTTT. It translates to CASSQDITTPAGEIDTQYF.

The CDR3 here is CACETGQGYEQYF. The CDR3 DNA sequence: TGTGCCTGTGAAACGGGACAGGGCTACGAGCAGTACTTC. This chain connects TRBV30 to TRBJ2-7; 9 bases are a match to TRBD1. Trimming took 6 bases from V and 3 from J; bases not matched to a gene: 6. The germline V gene encodes CDR1 GTSNPN and CDR2 SVGIG (reference sequence). The CDR3 has 13 amino acids.

With regard to this clone: This same CDR3 is encoded by further DNA sequences in the sample. V usage is TRBV5-4 and J usage is TRBJ2-1; D gene uncertain. This CDR3 spans 12 amino acids. With 0 bases removed from V and 7 bases from J, the gap between germline ends came to 5 bases. Germline V CDR1 and CDR2: SGHNT, YYREEE (reference sequence). CDR3 nucleotides: TGTGCCAGCAGCTTGGCGGGTAATGAGCAGTTCTTC. It translates to CASSLAGNEQFF. Full variable domain (missing parts from reference TRBV5-4 and TRBJ2-1): ETGVTQSPTHLIKTRGQQVTLRCSSQSGHNTVSWYQQALGQGPQFIFQYYREEENGRGNFPPRFSGLQFPNYSSELNVNALELDDSALYLCASSLAGNEQFFGPGTRLTVL.

V is TRBV4-3 and J is TRBJ2-3; either TRBD1 or TRBD2 may fit D (5 bases each). CDR1 and CDR2 from the germline V gene are LGHNA and YSLEER. There are 13 residues in the CDR3. Trimming cost V 4 bases and J 2 bases, with 7 bases left between them. The CDR3 protein is CASSPGTTDTQYF. The CDR3 nucleotides are TGCGCCAGCAGCCCCGGGACCACAGATACGCAGTATTTT.

The DNA of the CDR3 is TGTGCCAGCAGCTACCCCCAAAACACCGGGGAGCTGTTTTTT. This translates into CASSYPQNTGELFF. J is TRBJ2-2 and V is TRBV28; no clear D. The CDR3 spans 14 residues. The germline gives CDR1 MDHEN, CDR2 SYDVKM. Trimming removed 6 bases from V and 2 bases from J, with 10 bases in between.

This clone turned up a few times. This rearrangement joins TRBV5-5 to TRBJ1-5, with TRBD1 matching over 7 bases. Germline V lookup: CDR1 SGHKS, CDR2 YYEKEE (reference sequence). The CDR3 covers 14 residues. The J segment lost 7 bases and the V segment lost 4 bases, leaving 8 bases of the junction unmatched. The CDR3 DNA is TGTGCCAGCAGCCCCCGACAGGGCGGACAGCCCCAGCATTTT. This encodes CASSPRQGGQPQHF.

The genes are TRBV27 and TRBJ2-7; D assignment may be TRBD1 or TRBD2 (5 bases each). The CDR3 has 14 residues. Trimming removed 8 bases from V and 0 bases from J, with 14 bases in between. Germline CDR1 MNHEY, CDR2 SMNVEV (reference sequence). In DNA form, the CDR3 reads TGTGCCAGCCTCGGCTCAGGGAGCTCCTACGAGCAGTACTTC. Translation: CASLGSGSSYEQYF.